The entry below describes one TCR beta chain. Trimming pared 10 bases from V and 6 bases from J, leaving 18 bases between. The CDR3 runs 13 residues. Germline V lookup: CDR1 PRHDT, CDR2 FYEKMQ (reference sequence). Single viable CD3+CD4+CD8-CD45RO+ cells were sorted as the memory CD4+ T cells. This entry is derived from a study of memory CD4+ T cells and cytomegalovirus serostatus. The protocol was immunoSEQ multiplex PCR, while the TCRdb copy is restricted to in-frame clones and leaves out a portion. The table has about 56,000 clones, 82% seen once. The chain carries TRBV13 and TRBJ1-1; D gene uncertain. Sequenced: memory CD4+ T cells from blood. This clonotype was sampled from an adult in good health and CMV-seronegative. CDR3 bases: TGTGCCATTACTCAACGGGGTACGCCTGAAGCTTTCTTT. Translating gives CAITQRGTPEAFF.